This TCR beta chain appears in the sequencing data of a study of CD8 T cells in Susac syndrome. V lost 4 bases and J 2 bases, leaving 17 bases between the germline ends. The germline V gene encodes CDR1 MGHDK and CDR2 SYGVNS. The CDR3 is made up of 16 amino acids. When the RNA was reverse transcribed, random hexamers were used with an input of roughly 0.45 to 1 ug. By means of immunoSEQ multiplex PCR, TCR beta CDR3 spanning 54 Vbeta and 13 Jbeta underwent amplification. TCRdb independently ran MiXCR on the immunoSEQ multiplex PCR reads; one entry per CDR3 protein. The table has a few hundred thousand distinct CDR3 sequences, about 88% seen once. It was negative isolation that provided the CD8+ and CD4+ T cells, whereas TEMRA cells were enriched by FACS.

The specimen sequenced was CD8+ T cells from PBMCs. This receptor was identified in a human donor with multiple sclerosis. The V call is TRBV25-1, the J call TRBJ2-5; no definite D call. The CDR3 region is CASSGIKRGEQETQYF. In DNA, the CDR3 is TGTGCCAGCAGTGGAATTAAGAGAGGAGAGCAAGAGACCCAGTACTTC. Drawing the rest from reference TRBV25-1 and TRBJ2-5, the complete variable domain is EADIYQTPRYLVIGTGKKITLECSQTMGHDKMYWYQQDPGMELHLIHYSYGVNSTEKGDLSSESTVSRIRTEHFPLTLESARPSHTSQYLCASSGIKRGEQETQYFGPGTRLLVL.